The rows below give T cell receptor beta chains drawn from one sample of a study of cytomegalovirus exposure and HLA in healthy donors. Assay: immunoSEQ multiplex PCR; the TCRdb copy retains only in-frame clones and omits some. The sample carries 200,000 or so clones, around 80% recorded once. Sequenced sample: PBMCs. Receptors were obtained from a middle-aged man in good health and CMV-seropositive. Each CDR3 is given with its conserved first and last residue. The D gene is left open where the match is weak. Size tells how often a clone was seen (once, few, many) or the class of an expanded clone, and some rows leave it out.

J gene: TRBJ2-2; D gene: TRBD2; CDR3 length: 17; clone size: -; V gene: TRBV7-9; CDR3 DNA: TGTTCCAGCAGCCCTCCGGGGGGGAGTAGGAACACCGGGGAGCTGTTTTTT; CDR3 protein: CSSSPPGGSRNTGELFF
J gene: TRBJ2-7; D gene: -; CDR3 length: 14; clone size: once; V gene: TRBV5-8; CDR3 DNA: TGTGCCAGCAGCTTTGGAGGGGCCACCTACGAGCAGTACTTC; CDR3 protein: CASSFGGATYEQYF
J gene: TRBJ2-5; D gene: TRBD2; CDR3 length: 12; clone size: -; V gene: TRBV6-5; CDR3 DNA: TGTGCCAGCGGGACTAGCGGGAGGGAGCAGTACTTC; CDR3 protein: CASGTSGREQYF
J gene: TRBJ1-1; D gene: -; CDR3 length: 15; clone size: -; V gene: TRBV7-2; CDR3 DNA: TGTGCCAGCAGCCTAGCGGCGGGCTCGAACACTGAAGCTTTCTTT; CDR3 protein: CASSLAAGSNTEAFF
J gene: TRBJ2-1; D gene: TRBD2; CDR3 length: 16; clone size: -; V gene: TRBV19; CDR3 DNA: TGTGCCAGTAGCCATGGTCGGCGGGGGGGGGACAATGAGCAGTTCTTC; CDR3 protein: CASSHGRRGGDNEQFF
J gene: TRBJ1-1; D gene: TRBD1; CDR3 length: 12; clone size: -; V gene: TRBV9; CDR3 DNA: TGTGCCAGCAGCGCCGGACAGGGTGCGGCTTTCTTT; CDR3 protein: CASSAGQGAAFF
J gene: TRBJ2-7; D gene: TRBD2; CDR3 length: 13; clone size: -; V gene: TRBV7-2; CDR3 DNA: TGTGCCAGCAGCGTCGGACTAGCGGGGGAGCAGTACTTC; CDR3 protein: CASSVGLAGEQYF
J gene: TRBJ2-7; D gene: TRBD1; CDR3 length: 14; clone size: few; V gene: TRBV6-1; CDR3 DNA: TGTGCCAGCAGACTTGGAGGCAGGGGGCACGAGCAGTACTTC; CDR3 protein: CASRLGGRGHEQYF
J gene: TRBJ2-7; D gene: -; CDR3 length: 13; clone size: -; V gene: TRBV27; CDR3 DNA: TGTGCCAGCAGTTTAACTGGTTCCTTGGAGCAGTACTTC; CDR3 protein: CASSLTGSLEQYF
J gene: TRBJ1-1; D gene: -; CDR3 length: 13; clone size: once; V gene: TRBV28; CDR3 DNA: TGTGCCGTCCCACGTCCAGAAAACACTGAAGCTTTCTTT; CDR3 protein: CAVPRPENTEAFF
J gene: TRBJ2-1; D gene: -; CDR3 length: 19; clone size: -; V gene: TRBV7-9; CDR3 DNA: TGTGCCAGCAGCTTATATATGGTGGTACTCGTAGGACAGAACAATGAGCAGTTCTTC; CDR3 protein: CASSLYMVVLVGQNNEQFF
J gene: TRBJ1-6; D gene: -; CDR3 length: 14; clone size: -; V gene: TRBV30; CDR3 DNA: TGTGCCTGGAGTCCGCACGGTTCGGATTCACCCCTCCACTTT; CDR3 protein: CAWSPHGSDSPLHF
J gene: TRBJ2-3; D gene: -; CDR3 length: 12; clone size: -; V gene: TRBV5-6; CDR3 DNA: TGTGCCAGCAGCCTGGGGCTAGATACGCAGTATTTT; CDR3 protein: CASSLGLDTQYF
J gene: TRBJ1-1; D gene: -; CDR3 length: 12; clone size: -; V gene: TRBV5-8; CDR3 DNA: TGTGCCAGCAGCTCGGGCGGGACTGAAGCTTTCTTT; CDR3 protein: CASSSGGTEAFF
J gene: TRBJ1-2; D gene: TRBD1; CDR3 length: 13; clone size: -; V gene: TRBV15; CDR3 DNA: TGTGCCACCAGCACGACAGGGATCGATGGCTACACCTTC; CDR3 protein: CATSTTGIDGYTF
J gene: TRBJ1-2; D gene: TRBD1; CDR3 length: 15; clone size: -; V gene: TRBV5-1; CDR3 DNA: TGCGCCAGCAGCCCTGGACAGGGGGGCGGGTATGGCTACACCTTC; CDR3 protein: CASSPGQGGGYGYTF
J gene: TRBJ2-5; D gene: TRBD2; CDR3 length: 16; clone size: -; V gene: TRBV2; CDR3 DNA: TGTGCCAGCAGTGAAGCAGGTCGGGGGGGCGTGGAGACCCAGTACTTC; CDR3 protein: CASSEAGRGGVETQYF
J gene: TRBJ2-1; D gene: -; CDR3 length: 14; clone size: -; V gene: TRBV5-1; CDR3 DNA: TGCGCCAGCAGGGCAGGCCCTTCCTACAATGAGCAGTTCTTC; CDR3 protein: CASRAGPSYNEQFF
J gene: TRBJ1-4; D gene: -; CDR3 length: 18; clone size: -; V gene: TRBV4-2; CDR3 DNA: TGTGCCAGCAGCCAAGATATGATGATAGCTCGGGGGGGTGAAAAACTGTTTTTT; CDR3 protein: CASSQDMMIARGGEKLFF
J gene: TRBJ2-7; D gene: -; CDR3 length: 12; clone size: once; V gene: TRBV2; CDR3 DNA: TGTGCCAGCAACAGGGAGGGTTACGAGCAGTACTTC; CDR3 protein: CASNREGYEQYF
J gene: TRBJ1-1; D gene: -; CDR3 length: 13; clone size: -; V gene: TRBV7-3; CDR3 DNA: TGTGCCAGCAGAAGAGGGCTGAACACTGAAGCTTTCTTT; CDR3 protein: CASRRGLNTEAFF
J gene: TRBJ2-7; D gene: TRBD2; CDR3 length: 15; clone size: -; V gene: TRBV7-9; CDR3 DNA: TGTGCCAGCAGCTTAATAGCGGGTTCCTCCTACGAGCAGTACTTC; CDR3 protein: CASSLIAGSSYEQYF
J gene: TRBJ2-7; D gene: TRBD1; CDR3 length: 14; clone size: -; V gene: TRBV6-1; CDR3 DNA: TGTGCCAGCAGTGAAGCGGGGACAGGCTACGAGCAGTACTTC; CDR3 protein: CASSEAGTGYEQYF
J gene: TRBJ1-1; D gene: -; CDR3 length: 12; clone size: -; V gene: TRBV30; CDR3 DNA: TGTGCCTGGAGTGTACATGGGGAGGAAGCTTTCTTT; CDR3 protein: CAWSVHGEEAFF
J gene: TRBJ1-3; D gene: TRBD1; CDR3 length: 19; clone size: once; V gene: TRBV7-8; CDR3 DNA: TGTGCCAGCAGCTTATTCTCAGGGGGCCATGCGAGCTCTGGAAACACCATATATTTT; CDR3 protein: CASSLFSGGHASSGNTIYF
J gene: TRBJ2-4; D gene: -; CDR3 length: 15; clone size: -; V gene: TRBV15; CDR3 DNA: TGTGCCACCAGCAGAGATCTATTAGCCAAAAACATTCAGTACTTC; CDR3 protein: CATSRDLLAKNIQYF
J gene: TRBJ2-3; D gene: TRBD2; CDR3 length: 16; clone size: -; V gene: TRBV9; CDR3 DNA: TGTGCCAGCAGCGTAGTGACTAGCGGGGCCACAGATACGCAGTATTTT; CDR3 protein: CASSVVTSGATDTQYF
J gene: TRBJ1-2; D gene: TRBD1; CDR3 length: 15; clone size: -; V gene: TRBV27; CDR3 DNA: TGTGCCAGCAGTTTATCCCTCACAGGGGGCGATGGCTACACCTTC; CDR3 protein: CASSLSLTGGDGYTF
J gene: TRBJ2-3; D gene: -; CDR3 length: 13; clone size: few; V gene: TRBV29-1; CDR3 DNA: TGCAGCGTTGAGGTCGGTATCACAGATACGCAGTATTTT; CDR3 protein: CSVEVGITDTQYF
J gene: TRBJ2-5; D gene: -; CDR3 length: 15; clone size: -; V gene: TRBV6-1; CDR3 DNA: TGTGCCAGCAGGGTTGAGGGTTGGAACCAAGAGACCCAGTACTTC; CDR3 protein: CASRVEGWNQETQYF
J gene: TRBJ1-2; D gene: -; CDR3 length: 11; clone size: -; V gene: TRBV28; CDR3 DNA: TGTGCCAGCCTAGGGGTAGATGGCTACACCTTC; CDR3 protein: CASLGVDGYTF
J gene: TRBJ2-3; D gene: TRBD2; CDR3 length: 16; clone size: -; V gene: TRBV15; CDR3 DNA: TGTGCCACCAGCAGAACCCCTAGCGGGGGGGCGGATACGCAGTATTTT; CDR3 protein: CATSRTPSGGADTQYF
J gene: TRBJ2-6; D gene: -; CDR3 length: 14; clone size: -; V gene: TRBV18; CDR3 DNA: TGTGCCACCCGTGTTGAGGCTGGGGCCAACGTCCTGACTTTC; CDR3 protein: CATRVEAGANVLTF
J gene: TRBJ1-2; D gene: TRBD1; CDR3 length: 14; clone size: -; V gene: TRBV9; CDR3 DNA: TGTGCCAGCACCCAGGGACAGGGGAACTATGGCTACACCTTC; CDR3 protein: CASTQGQGNYGYTF
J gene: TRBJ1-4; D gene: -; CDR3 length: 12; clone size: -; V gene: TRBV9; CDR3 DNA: TGTGCCAGCAGCCCAGGGTATGAAAAACTGTTTTTT; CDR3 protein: CASSPGYEKLFF
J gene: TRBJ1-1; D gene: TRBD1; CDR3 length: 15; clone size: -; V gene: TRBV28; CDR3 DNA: TGTGCCAGCAGTTTAACACAGGGGGCCGACACTGAAGCTTTCTTT; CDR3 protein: CASSLTQGADTEAFF
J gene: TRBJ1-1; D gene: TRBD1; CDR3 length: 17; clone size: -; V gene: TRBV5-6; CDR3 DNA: TGTGCCAGCAGCTTGGTCACAGGGGGCGCTTTGGACACTGAAGCTTTCTTT; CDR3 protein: CASSLVTGGALDTEAFF
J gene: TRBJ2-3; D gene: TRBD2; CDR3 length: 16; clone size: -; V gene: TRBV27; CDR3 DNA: TGTGCCAGCAGTTTTCTAGCGGGGGCCGGAGGAGATACGCAGTATTTT; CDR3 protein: CASSFLAGAGGDTQYF
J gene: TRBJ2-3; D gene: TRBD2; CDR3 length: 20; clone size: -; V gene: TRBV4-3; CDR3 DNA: TGCGCCAGCAGCCAAGCCTCCCCTTGGCCCGGGAGGGATAGCACAGATACGCAGTATTTT; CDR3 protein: CASSQASPWPGRDSTDTQYF
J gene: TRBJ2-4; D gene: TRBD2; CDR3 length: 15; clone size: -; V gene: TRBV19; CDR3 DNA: TGTGCCAGTAGCAGAGGGAGGGGCCGGGAAAACATTCAGTACTTC; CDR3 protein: CASSRGRGRENIQYF
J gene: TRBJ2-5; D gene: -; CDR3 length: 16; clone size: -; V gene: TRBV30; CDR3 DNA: TGTGCCTGGAGTGTTGGGGTAGCGTCGCATAAAGAGACCCAGTACTTC; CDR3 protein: CAWSVGVASHKETQYF
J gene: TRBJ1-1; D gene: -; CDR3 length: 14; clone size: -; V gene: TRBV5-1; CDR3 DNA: TGCGCCAGCAGCTTGGACAGCTTCGGGGCTGAAGCTTTCTTT; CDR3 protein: CASSLDSFGAEAFF
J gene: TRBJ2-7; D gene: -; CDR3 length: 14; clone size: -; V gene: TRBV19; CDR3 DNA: TGTGCCAGCGGTCCGGGACTTGGGCCCTACGAGCAGTACTTC; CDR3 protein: CASGPGLGPYEQYF
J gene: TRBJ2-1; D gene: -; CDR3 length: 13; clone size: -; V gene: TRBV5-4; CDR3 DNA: TGTGCCAGCAGTCCGGACAACTACAATGAGCAGTTCTTC; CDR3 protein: CASSPDNYNEQFF
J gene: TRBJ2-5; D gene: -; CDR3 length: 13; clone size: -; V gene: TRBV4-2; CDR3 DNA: TGTGCCAGCAGCCAAGGGGCCCTCGAGACCCAGTACTTC; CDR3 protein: CASSQGALETQYF
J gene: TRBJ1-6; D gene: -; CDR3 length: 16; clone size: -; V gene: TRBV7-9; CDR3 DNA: TGTGCCAGCAGCTTATACGGGGAGCGGTCTGGCTCACCCCTCCACTTT; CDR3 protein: CASSLYGERSGSPLHF
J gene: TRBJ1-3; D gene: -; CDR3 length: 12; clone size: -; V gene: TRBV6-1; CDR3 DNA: TGTGCCAGCATGCAGGGTGGAAACACCATATATTTT; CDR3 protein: CASMQGGNTIYF
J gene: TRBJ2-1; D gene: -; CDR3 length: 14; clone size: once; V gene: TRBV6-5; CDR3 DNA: TGTGCCAGCAGTTACTCGAGCAGGGGTGATGAGCAGTTCTTC; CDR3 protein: CASSYSSRGDEQFF
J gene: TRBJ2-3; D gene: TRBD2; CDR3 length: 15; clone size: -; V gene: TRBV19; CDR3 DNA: TGTGCCAGTAGTACGACTAGCGGGGGCACAGATACGCAGTATTTT; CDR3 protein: CASSTTSGGTDTQYF
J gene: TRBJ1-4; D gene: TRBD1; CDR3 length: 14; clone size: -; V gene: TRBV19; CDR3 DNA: TGTGCCAGTAGTTTCACAGGGGCTAATGAAAAACTGTTTTTT; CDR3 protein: CASSFTGANEKLFF
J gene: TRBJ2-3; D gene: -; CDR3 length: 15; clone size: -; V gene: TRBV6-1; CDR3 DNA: TGTGCCACATTCGGGACTCTTCTGGGCGCAGATACGCAGTATTTT; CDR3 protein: CATFGTLLGADTQYF